One T cell receptor beta chain is described in this entry. This sample is drawn from a study of blood T cell repertoires in COVID-19. On the study more broadly: Sites across the United States, Italy and Spain contributed samples from acute and convalescent COVID-19. From T cells, B-cell-depleted T cells, or PBMCs came the material, which was cDNA or gDNA.

Germline CDR1 and CDR2: LNHNV and YYDKDF (reference sequence). The ends were cut back, 3 bases at V and 6 bases at J, with 18 bases in the middle. This CDR3 is built from 15 residues. TCRdb keeps only in-frame clones here, not all; method: immunoSEQ multiplex PCR. The data show approximately 180,000 clones, 89% seen once. Sequencing was carried out using PBMCs or T cells enriched from blood (not recorded which). The TCR comes from a woman between 40 and 55 years old with acute COVID-19. The gene calls are TRBV15 and TRBJ2-7, with D possibly TRBD1 on 6 matching bases. The CDR3 protein is CATSSSSTTGTEQYF. The CDR3 DNA reads as TGTGCCACCAGCAGCAGTTCGACCACAGGGACCGAGCAGTACTTC.